These T cell receptor beta chains were read from a single sample in a study of cytomegalovirus exposure and HLA in healthy donors. Generated by immunoSEQ multiplex PCR, the TCRdb table keeps only in-frame clones and is missing some. The sample carries about 140,000 clones, 80% to 85% recorded once. The material sequenced was PBMCs. The source is a male donor in good health and CMV-seropositive. Each CDR3 is given with its conserved first and last residue. Each record gives: J gene, D gene, clone size, V gene, CDR3 DNA, CDR3 protein. A D gene is named only where the DNA matches it firmly. Expanded clones are given a class, and other clones once, few, many or no size at all.

TRBJ2-3 | TRBD2 | - | TRBV28 | TGTGCCAGCAGTTCGACTAGCGGGCCCGTTGATACGCAGTATTTT | CASSSTSGPVDTQYF
TRBJ2-7 | TRBD2 | - | TRBV28 | TGTGCCAGCAGTTTATCTGCTAGCGGGACCTACGAGCAGTACTTC | CASSLSASGTYEQYF
TRBJ2-7 | TRBD1 | - | TRBV18 | TGTGCCAGCTCACTCACTCAGACAGGGATGGCCTACGAGCAGTACTTC | CASSLTQTGMAYEQYF
TRBJ2-1 | - | - | TRBV9 | TGTGCCAGCAGACCTCAGTCAACCCGGGGCTCCTACAATGAGCAGTTCTTC | CASRPQSTRGSYNEQFF
TRBJ1-2 | - | - | TRBV4-3 | TGCGCCAGCAGCCAAGATCTTCGGACAGCATATGGCTACACCTTC | CASSQDLRTAYGYTF
TRBJ1-1 | - | - | TRBV4-1 | TGCGCCAGCAGCCAAGTCGGGACACGGAACACTGAAGCTTTCTTT | CASSQVGTRNTEAFF
TRBJ2-7 | TRBD2 | - | TRBV27 | TGTGCCAGCAGTTTTGAAGATCCGCAGATTAGCGGGAGGGCCTACGAGCAGTACTTC | CASSFEDPQISGRAYEQYF
TRBJ2-7 | - | - | TRBV27 | TGTGCCAGCAGTTTAAGTGTCAGTCGGAGGGGCGAGCAGTACTTC | CASSLSVSRRGEQYF
TRBJ2-3 | - | - | TRBV11-2 | TGTGCCAGCAGCTTTGGGGCTAATACGCAGTATTTT | CASSFGANTQYF
TRBJ2-2 | - | - | TRBV7-3 | TGTGCCAGCAGCTTAAGCCCCCGGGGCGGGGAGCTGTTTTTT | CASSLSPRGGELFF
TRBJ2-3 | TRBD2 | - | TRBV5-1 | TGCGCCAGCAGCTTGGCGGGGGGGGGCTACACAGATACGCAGTATTTT | CASSLAGGGYTDTQYF
TRBJ1-1 | TRBD1 | - | TRBV9 | TGTGCCAGCAGTTACCAGGGGGGGAACACTGAAGCTTTCTTT | CASSYQGGNTEAFF
TRBJ2-1 | - | once | TRBV6-4 | TGTGCCAGCAGTCCGACTAGGAGCTCCTACAATGAGCAGTTCTTC | CASSPTRSSYNEQFF
TRBJ2-4 | - | - | TRBV5-1 | TGCGCCAGCAGCTTGGCGGCCAAAAACATTCAGTACTTC | CASSLAAKNIQYF
TRBJ1-1 | TRBD1 | - | TRBV9 | TGTGCCAGCAGCGTTGGCAGGGGGCTAACTGAAGCTTTCTTT | CASSVGRGLTEAFF